The T cell receptor beta chain under discussion was sequenced for a study of shared clonotypes between healthy human individuals. On the study more broadly: The cohort had two women and three men, ages 18 to 49. Study-level results: Sharing across four donors was highest in naive CD4 (approximately 5%) and lowest in memory CD8 (approximately 0.4%).

Assay: immunoSEQ multiplex PCR; the TCRdb copy retains only in-frame clones and omits some. The data contain 2 million to 2.5 million clones, less than 95% of them singletons. Naive CD8 cells comprised CD45RO-negative, CCR7-positively selected cells, excluding terminally differentiated effector memory CD45RA+ cells. V lost 1 base, J lost 6 bases, and 2 bases stayed unmatched. Germline loops: CDR1 SGHTA, CDR2 FQGNSA. This CDR3 has 15 residues. Turning to this clone: Its antigen is unidentified.

Sequencing was done on a sample of naive CD8+ T cells sorted from blood. The rearrangement uses TRBV7-2 and TRBJ1-6, with TRBD1 identical over 8 bases. The origin of this receptor is a man younger than 35 in good health. CDR3 in amino acids: CASSLVQGVNSPLHF. CDR3 bases: TGTGCCAGCAGCTTAGTACAGGGGGTTAATTCACCCCTCCACTTT.